Reported below is one T cell receptor beta chain. Its matching antigen is unknown. Germline V gene lookup returns CDR1 SGHNT and CDR2 YYREEE (reference sequence). Between the trimmed V and J ends, which lost 4 bases and 2 bases, there was a span of 12 bases. This CDR3 is 14 amino acids long. These data belong to a study of a mutant IDH1 vaccine in newly diagnosed glioma. Study in general: Vaccination followed radiotherapy alone by 4-6 weeks, or accompanied temozolomide cycles.

The study, taken as a whole, reports: Of the patients, less than 95% had vaccine-induced immune responses.

Time point given: week 11, during vaccination. Each dose of the vaccine consisted of 300 ug of mutant IDH1 20-mer peptide, with topical imiquimod. The method was immunoSEQ multiplex PCR; TCRdb's version includes in-frame clones alone and lacks a portion of them. The table has tens of thousands of clones, under 85% seen once. Sequenced material: PBMCs, taken from a glioma patient whose treatment included an IDH1 peptide vaccine. The TCR comes from a man between 25 and 39 years old with glioma. V usage is TRBV5-4 and J usage is TRBJ1-2, with a possible D match to TRBD1 (5 bases). CDR3 protein: CASSVTGRNYGYTF. The CDR3, as DNA: TGTGCCAGCAGCGTGACGGGACGCAACTATGGCTACACCTTC.